Presented here are 27 T cell receptor beta chains from one specimen sequenced in a study of control samples from healthy donors and cancer patients. Libraries were prepared by immunoSEQ multiplex PCR; TCRdb keeps only in-frame clonotypes and omits some of them. The sample records 150,000 to 200,000 clones, roughly 94% being singletons. Sequenced input: blood. Receptor source: a woman aged 18-29 years in good health.

The chain has TRBV19 and TRBJ1-1, with D hard to call. V gave up 5 bases and J gave up 4 bases, with 17 bases separating them. The CDR3 runs 15 residues. Per germline, CDR1 LNHDA and CDR2 SQIVND (reference sequence). CDR3 region: CASSGPVGEGTEAFF. CDR3 bases: TGTGCCAGTAGTGGCCCGGTGGGCGAGGGCACTGAAGCTTTCTTT.

This chain links TRBV6-5 with TRBJ2-7; weak D call: TRBD1 (5 bases). Germline V gene data show CDR1 as MNHEY and CDR2 as SVGAGI. CDR3 size: 14 residues. V was cut by 7 bases and J by 6 bases, with 19 bases left in between. CDR3 bases: TGTGCCAGCACCCCTGGCAGTAGGGGCTCCGAGCAGTACTTC. Its translation is CASTPGSRGSEQYF.

The rearrangement joins TRBV6-4 to TRBJ2-3; TRBD2 matches at 14 bases. The J segment lost 6 bases and the V segment lost 0 bases, leaving 2 bases of the junction unmatched. CDR1 is MRHNA, CDR2 SNTAGT, per germline. CDR3 length equals 16 residues. The CDR3 nucleotides read TGTGCCAGCAGTGACTCGACTAGCGGGGGGGCCGATACGCAGTATTTT. Its protein is CASSDSTSGGADTQYF.

V gene TRBV9 combines with J gene TRBJ1-2; D ambiguous. Looked up from germline, CDR1 is SGDLS and CDR2 is YYNGEE. V lost 3 bases to trimming and J lost 2 bases, with 5 bases between them. The CDR3 length is 12 residues. The CDR3 region is CASSEGNYGYTF. The CDR3 DNA reads as TGTGCCAGCAGCGAAGGGAACTATGGCTACACCTTC.

The rearrangement uses TRBV3-1 (or the pseudogene TRBV3-2) and TRBJ2-2; D gene uncertain. The CDR3 length is 14 residues. The germline V and J ends were trimmed by 2 bases and 0 bases, with 4 bases remaining between them. Germline V CDR1 and CDR2: LGHDT, YNNKEL (reference sequence). CDR3 loop: CASSQYSNTGELFF. The CDR3 nucleotides are TGTGCCAGCAGCCAATACTCGAACACCGGGGAGCTGTTTTTT.

The chain combines TRBV10-3 with TRBJ1-1; D perhaps matches TRBD1 (6 bases). Trimming cost V 3 bases and J 6 bases, with 11 bases left between them. Germline CDR1 ENHRY, CDR2 SYGVKD. The CDR3 is made up of 13 amino acids. The CDR3 sequence: CAISELQGSEAFF. CDR3 DNA sequence: TGTGCCATCAGTGAATTACAGGGTTCTGAAGCTTTCTTT.

The chain uses TRBV28 and TRBJ2-1; 9 bases are a match to TRBD1. Germline values: CDR1 MDHEN, CDR2 SYDVKM. The trim removed 6 bases at V and 8 bases at J, leaving 14 bases unmatched. This CDR3 has 16 amino acids. The CDR3 protein is CASSLGTGGGMHEQFF. The CDR3 DNA reads as TGTGCCAGCAGCCTAGGAACAGGGGGCGGGATGCATGAGCAGTTCTTC.

The chain links TRBV5-6 to TRBJ2-4, with D possibly TRBD2 on 6 matching bases. Deletions cut 4 bases from V and 3 bases from J, with 23 bases between. Per the germline V gene, CDR1 is SGHDT and CDR2 is YYEEEE. The CDR3 runs to 18 residues. The CDR3 region is CASSPIPVGGGSKNIQYF. CDR3 DNA: TGTGCCAGCAGCCCAATCCCCGTGGGGGGAGGAAGCAAAAACATTCAGTACTTC. The complete variable domain, with remaining parts taken from reference TRBV5-6 and TRBJ2-4, reads DAGVTQSPTHLIKTRGQQVTLRCSPKSGHDTVSWYQQALGQGPQFIFQYYEEEERQRGNFPDRFSGHQFPNYSSELNVNALLLGDSALYLCASSPIPVGGGSKNIQYFGAGTRLSVL.

The rearrangement joins TRBV5-1 to TRBJ2-6, with D possibly matching TRBD1 (5 bases). Deletions cut 5 bases from V and 0 bases from J, with 9 bases between. The CDR3 length is 15 residues. Per germline, CDR1 SGHRS and CDR2 YFSETQ. CDR3 sequence: CASSTGPSGANVLTF. As DNA, the CDR3 is TGCGCCAGCAGTACAGGCCCCTCTGGGGCCAACGTCCTGACTTTC.

The rearrangement links TRBV9 to TRBJ2-3; D gene ambiguous. Germline CDR1 reads SGDLS; CDR2 reads YYNGEE. Deletions cut 0 bases from V and 0 bases from J, with 8 bases between. This CDR3 has 15 amino acids. The CDR3 is CASSVGGQSTDTQYF. CDR3 DNA sequence: TGTGCCAGCAGCGTAGGAGGCCAGAGCACAGATACGCAGTATTTT.

The gene calls are TRBV15 and TRBJ2-1; D ambiguous. Trimming took off 0 bases at V and 6 bases at J, with 15 bases between the two ends. The V gene's germline CDR1 is LNHNV and CDR2 YYDKDF (reference sequence). There are 16 residues in the CDR3. The CDR3 coding sequence is TGTGCCACCAGCAGAGAGACCACCCTCGTGGCCAATGAGCAGTTCTTC. Encoded protein: CATSRETTLVANEQFF.

V gene TRBV9 combines with J gene TRBJ2-1; D not certain. The CDR3 spans 14 residues. The V end was cut by 0 bases, the J end by 7 bases, with 11 bases between. The germline V gene encodes CDR1 SGDLS and CDR2 YYNGEE. The CDR3 is CASSVVAGRNEQFF. In DNA, the CDR3 is TGTGCCAGCAGCGTAGTAGCAGGTCGGAATGAGCAGTTCTTC.

This clone was detected only a few times. V gene TRBV12-3 or TRBV12-4 combines with J gene TRBJ1-5; D is uncertain. The CDR3 is 13 residues long. The V end lost 3 bases, the J end lost 7 bases, and 10 bases lay between the germline ends. Written as DNA, the CDR3 is TGTGCCAGCAGTTTGGCAGTGAGGCAGCCCCAGCATTTT. Its translation is CASSLAVRQPQHF.

This chain uses TRBV11-3 with TRBJ1-6; D is uncertain. This CDR3 is built from 17 residues. The V gene lost 0 bases and the J gene lost 0 bases, with 9 bases spanning the gap. The germline gives CDR1 SGHNT, CDR2 YENEEA. CDR3 DNA sequence: TGTGCCAGCAGCTTAGATCCCGGTCGCTCCTATAATTCACCCCTCCACTTT. Protein sequence: CASSLDPGRSYNSPLHF.

The genes are TRBV6-5 and TRBJ2-5; no firm D call. Looked up from germline, CDR1 is MNHEY and CDR2 is SVGAGI. Trimming removed 5 bases from V and 1 base from J, with 8 bases in between. The CDR3 spans 13 residues. For the CDR3, the DNA is TGTGCCAGCAGTCGGACGCTCCAAGAGACCCAGTACTTC. Amino acids: CASSRTLQETQYF.

The J gene is TRBJ2-7, the V gene TRBV28; 13 bases line up with TRBD2. This CDR3 has 17 amino acids. Germline V lookup: CDR1 MDHEN, CDR2 SYDVKM. V gave up 5 bases and J gave up 2 bases; unmatched junction bases: 9. The CDR3 bases are TGTGCCAGCAGTCGACCGGGACTAGCGGGGCAAGCCTACGAGCAGTACTTC. Its protein product is CASSRPGLAGQAYEQYF. Supplemented by reference TRBV28 and TRBJ2-7, the full variable domain reads DVKVTQSSRYLVKRTGEKVFLECVQDMDHENMFWYRQDPGLGLRLIYFSYDVKMKEKGDIPEGYSVSREKKERFSLILESASTNQTSMYLCASSRPGLAGQAYEQYFGPGTRLTVT.

The V and J genes are TRBV7-8 and TRBJ2-7; D possibly corresponds to TRBD1 (5 bases). This CDR3 spans 15 amino acids. Deletions cut 1 base from V and 2 bases from J, with 12 bases between. CDR1 and CDR2 from the germline V gene are SGHVS and FQNEAQ. The CDR3: CASSLEAGPPYEQYF. CDR3 sequence (DNA): TGTGCCAGCAGCTTAGAGGCAGGGCCCCCCTACGAGCAGTACTTC.

The V call is TRBV28, the J call TRBJ1-1; D unresolved. Germline V gene data show CDR1 as MDHEN and CDR2 as SYDVKM. The germline V and J ends were trimmed by 6 bases and 0 bases, with 8 bases remaining between them. This CDR3 comprises 13 residues. CDR3 loop: CASRIWMNTEAFF. The DNA for the CDR3 is TGTGCCAGCAGGATATGGATGAACACTGAAGCTTTCTTT. Full variable domain (missing parts from reference TRBV28 and TRBJ1-1): DVKVTQSSRYLVKRTGEKVFLECVQDMDHENMFWYRQDPGLGLRLIYFSYDVKMKEKGDIPEGYSVSREKKERFSLILESASTNQTSMYLCASRIWMNTEAFFGQGTRLTVV.

The chain carries TRBV29-1 and TRBJ2-7, with 9 bases aligning to TRBD1. This CDR3 has 12 residues. Germline assignment: CDR1 SQVTM and CDR2 ANQGSEA. The ends lost 6 bases at V and 3 bases at J; junction bases unmatched: 3. CDR3 protein: CSVKGQGYEQYF. CDR3 DNA sequence: TGCAGCGTGAAGGGACAGGGCTACGAGCAGTACTTC.

J is TRBJ2-7 and V is TRBV19; 10 bases map to TRBD2. Germline CDR1 is LNHDA and CDR2 is SQIVND (reference sequence). V trimming: 5 bases; J trimming: 4 bases; junction bases outside the gene matches: 8. This CDR3 has 15 residues. The CDR3 reads CASSSPSGRGYEQYF. Here the CDR3 DNA reads TGTGCCAGTAGTTCACCTAGCGGGAGAGGTTACGAGCAGTACTTC.

The genes are TRBV6-6 and TRBJ1-2; a possible D gene is TRBD1 (5 bases). CDR1 is MNHNY, CDR2 SVGAGI, per germline (reference sequence). V lost 0 bases and J 4 bases, leaving 15 bases between the germline ends. The CDR3 covers 16 residues. The CDR3, as DNA: TGTGCCAGCAGTTACTCCGCCACCGGGGACGTCTATGGCTACACCTTC. Its translation is CASSYSATGDVYGYTF.

The genes are TRBV5-4 and TRBJ1-2, with 9 bases matching TRBD1. V lost 3 bases and J lost 4; bases outside the gene matches: 7. The germline CDR1 and CDR2 sequences are SGHNT and YYREEE (reference sequence). The CDR3 extends over 15 amino acids. The CDR3 nucleotides are TGTGCCAGCAGCTCGACAGGGGGGGCATTCTATGGCTACACCTTC. Protein product: CASSSTGGAFYGYTF.

This chain links TRBV7-8 with TRBJ2-2; either TRBD1 or TRBD2 may fit D (6 bases each). The ends were cut back, 4 bases at V and 4 bases at J, with 13 bases in the middle. Germline assignment: CDR1 SGHVS and CDR2 FQNEAQ. The CDR3 is 15 residues long. This chain's CDR3 is CASSSVGGPTGELFF. The DNA of the CDR3 is TGTGCCAGCAGCTCAGTCGGGGGCCCCACCGGGGAGCTGTTTTTT.

The chain combines TRBV6-1 with TRBJ1-5, with D possibly matching TRBD1 (5 bases). Trimming took 3 bases from V and 2 from J, leaving 11 bases between them. Per the germline V gene, CDR1 is MNHNS and CDR2 is SASEGT. The CDR3 consists of 15 residues. The CDR3 nucleotides are TGTGCCAGCAGTGATACGGGGCTTGGCAATCAGCCCCAGCATTTT. Translation gives CASSDTGLGNQPQHF.

The chain carries TRBV4-1 and TRBJ2-3, with 8 positions matching TRBD1. The CDR3 runs to 16 residues. V was pared by 3 bases and J by 3 bases, with 8 bases of the junction left unmatched. Germline values: CDR1 MGHRA, CDR2 YSYEKL. The CDR3 loop reads CASSHLGQEGTDTQYF. The CDR3 coding sequence is TGCGCCAGCAGCCATCTGGGACAGGAGGGAACAGATACGCAGTATTTT.

Only one count was recorded for this clone. The J gene is TRBJ1-1, the V gene TRBV5-1; TRBD1 might be the D (5 bases). The CDR3 is 14 amino acids. CDR1 and CDR2 from the germline V gene are SGHRS and YFSETQ. V gave up 0 bases and J gave up 0 bases, with 6 bases separating them. In nucleotides, the CDR3 is TGCGCCAGCAGCTTGGAAGGGGTGAACACTGAAGCTTTCTTT. Translation: CASSLEGVNTEAFF.

V and J are TRBV10-1 and TRBJ2-5; 11 bases match TRBD2. Germline values: CDR1 WNHNN, CDR2 SYGVQD (reference sequence). Trimming took 4 bases from V and 2 from J; bases not matched to a gene: 9. This CDR3 comprises 17 residues. CDR3 region: CASSVGPTSGKQETQYF. CDR3 DNA: TGCGCCAGCAGTGTCGGACCGACTAGCGGGAAACAAGAGACCCAGTACTTC.